The 21 T cell receptor beta chains presented below share a single source sample, sequenced in a study of shared clonotypes between healthy human individuals. Profiling relied on immunoSEQ multiplex PCR, and the TCRdb table lists in-frame clones only, not all of them. The repertoire holds about 1.9 million clones, around 93% seen once, with over 1.5% in the top ten. Positively selected for CCR7, the CD45RO-negative cells used as naive CD8 cells excluded terminally differentiated effector memory CD45RA+ cells. The source material was naive CD8+ T cells from PBMCs. These TCRs come from a man aged 18-30 years in good health. Some clones in this sample may be carry-over from other donors' samples.

The chain joins TRBV28 to TRBJ2-7; D gene unclear. The germline V gene has CDR1 MDHEN and CDR2 SYDVKM. The CDR3 has 14 amino acids. V lost 5 bases and J lost 3, with 14 bases in between. The CDR3 coding sequence is TGTGCCAGCAGTGCGCGGAACAGTTACTACGAGCAGTACTTC. Translated, it gives CASSARNSYYEQYF.

The chain has TRBV29-1 and TRBJ2-7; 12 bases agree with TRBD1. Germline-derived CDR1 and CDR2 are SQVTM and ANQGSEA. The V gene end was trimmed by 4 bases and the J gene end by 5 bases; junction bases not matched to a gene: 6. The length of the CDR3 is 14 residues. CDR3 amino acids: CSVGTGTGGNEQYF. The CDR3 nucleotides read TGCAGCGTTGGGACCGGGACAGGGGGCAACGAGCAGTACTTC.

Here the CDR3 reads CSAPQGRGQFF. The DNA of the CDR3 is TGCAGTGCTCCTCAGGGGAGGGGGCAGTTCTTC. The chain recombines TRBV20-1 with TRBJ2-1; TRBD2 is a possible D gene (7 bases). The CDR3 has 11 residues. CDR1 and CDR2 (germline): DFQATT, SNEGSKA (reference sequence). V lost 5 bases and J lost 12, with 14 bases in between.

The chain combines TRBV18 with TRBJ2-1; 10 bases map to TRBD2. The ends lost 4 bases at V and 0 bases at J; junction bases unmatched: 12. Germline V gene lookup returns CDR1 KGHSH and CDR2 LQKENI. The CDR3 sequence is 19 residues long. CDR3 residues: CASSREGGLAMISYNEQFF. The CDR3 DNA is TGTGCCAGCTCACGTGAAGGGGGACTAGCGATGATCTCCTACAATGAGCAGTTCTTC.

The V gene is TRBV28, the J gene TRBJ2-3, with 8 bases lining up with TRBD2. The CDR3 spans 16 residues. Germline assignment: CDR1 MDHEN and CDR2 SYDVKM. Unmatched junction bases numbered 6, after V lost 0 bases and J lost 4 bases. Here the CDR3 DNA reads TGTGCCAGCAGTTTATGGGGACTAGAGATGGCAGATACGCAGTATTTT. Its protein product is CASSLWGLEMADTQYF.

The V and J genes are TRBV27 and TRBJ2-2; perhaps TRBD2 as D (7 bases). Germline values: CDR1 MNHEY, CDR2 SMNVEV (reference sequence). The ends were cut back, 5 bases at V and 7 bases at J, with 23 bases in the middle. This CDR3 is 17 amino acids long. CDR3 DNA sequence: TGTGCCAGCAGTATCCCCTGGGGGGGGCAGGTTAACGGGGAGCTGTTTTTT. Protein sequence: CASSIPWGGQVNGELFF.

In regard to this clone: Distinct nucleotide sequences in the sample also encode this CDR3. The rearrangement joins TRBV5-1 to TRBJ2-7; D gene uncertain. The V gene's germline CDR1 is SGHRS and CDR2 YFSETQ. Trimming cost V 0 bases and J 3 bases, with 7 bases left between them. CDR3 length equals 13 residues. In DNA, the CDR3 is TGCGCCAGCAGCTTGGGGGTCCGCTACGAGCAGTACTTC. It yields the protein CASSLGVRYEQYF.

The CDR3 loop reads CASSPLGRYQETQYF. The CDR3 coding sequence is TGCGCCAGCAGCCCCCTGGGGCGGTACCAAGAGACCCAGTACTTC. The chain couples TRBV5-1 to TRBJ2-5, with D tentatively TRBD1 (5 bases). V shed 4 bases and J shed 0 bases, with 13 bases lying between them. This CDR3 is 15 amino acids long. The germline V gene encodes CDR1 SGHRS and CDR2 YFSETQ.

This chain links TRBV2 with TRBJ2-5; a weak D match, TRBD1 (6 bases). The CDR3 totals 13 residues. V shed 3 bases and J shed 5 bases, with 10 bases lying between them. CDR1 is SNHLY and CDR2 is FYNNEI in the germline V gene. The CDR3 coding sequence is TGTGCCAGCAGTGACTCTAGGGGGGAGACCCAGTACTTC. Protein sequence: CASSDSRGETQYF.

Remarks on this clone: This sample includes further DNA sequences coding for the same CDR3. The chain has TRBV11-2 and TRBJ2-7; no clear D gene. The CDR3 is made up of 13 amino acids. With 2 bases removed from V and 3 bases from J, the gap between germline ends came to 8 bases. In germline, CDR1 is SGHAT, CDR2 FQNNGV. As DNA, the CDR3 is TGTGCCAGCAGCTTAACCTCAAGCTACGAGCAGTACTTC. Residues: CASSLTSSYEQYF.

This sequence joins TRBV7-9 and TRBJ1-4, with unresolved D. CDR1 and CDR2 from the germline V gene are SEHNR and FQNEAQ (reference sequence). This CDR3 is 16 amino acids long. V was trimmed by 5 bases and J by 0 bases, leaving 13 bases between them. The CDR3 DNA is TGTGCCAGCAGCCAACAGCTCAGTGCAACTAATGAAAAACTGTTTTTT. Residues: CASSQQLSATNEKLFF.

The chain combines TRBV7-2 with TRBJ2-3, with a weak D call TRBD2 (5 bases). From germline, CDR1 is SGHTA and CDR2 FQGNSA. V lost 5 bases to trimming and J lost 0 bases, with 12 bases between them. The CDR3 spans 15 residues. The CDR3 DNA follows: TGTGCCAGCAGCGACTATTATGCCAGCACAGATACGCAGTATTTT. Its protein is CASSDYYASTDTQYF.

This clone was counted a few times. The chain is built from TRBV5-1 and TRBJ1-3; D remains unclear. This CDR3 has 13 residues. Germline V CDR1 and CDR2: SGHRS, YFSETQ. Trimming shortened V by 0 bases and J by 5 bases, and 6 bases separated the two germline ends. Here the CDR3 DNA reads TGCGCCAGCAGCTTGGCAGGCCGAAACACCATATATTTT. The encoded protein is CASSLAGRNTIYF.

The chain carries TRBV5-1 and TRBJ2-1; TRBD2 aligns across 10 bases. The CDR3 extends over 17 amino acids. Per germline, CDR1 SGHRS and CDR2 YFSETQ. Trimming removed 1 base from V and 4 bases from J; junction bases left unmatched: 8. CDR3: CASSLIPSGGLYNEQFF. In nucleotides, the CDR3 is TGCGCCAGCAGCTTGATTCCTAGCGGGGGATTATACAATGAGCAGTTCTTC.

This sequence joins TRBV27 and TRBJ2-1, with 14 bases matching TRBD2. Trimming removed 5 bases from V and 8 bases from J; junction bases left unmatched: 11. Germline V CDR1 and CDR2: MNHEY, SMNVEV (reference sequence). The CDR3 is 17 residues long. Here the CDR3 DNA reads TGTGCCAGCAGTACCCGAACCGGGACTAGCGGGAGTGATGAGCAGTTCTTC. Its protein product is CASSTRTGTSGSDEQFF.

The gene calls are TRBV7-9 and TRBJ2-1; TRBD2 might be the D (6 bases). Germline V gene data show CDR1 as SEHNR and CDR2 as FQNEAQ (reference sequence). CDR3 length equals 13 residues. V lost 4 bases to trimming and J lost 7 bases, with 11 bases between them. CDR3 nucleotide sequence: TGTGCCAGCAGCTCGACTAGTATGAATGAGCAGTTCTTC. Encoded protein: CASSSTSMNEQFF.

Regarding this clone: The sample holds other DNA sequences that translate to the same CDR3. CDR3 amino acids: CSVGGGSYEQYF. In nucleotides, the CDR3 is TGCAGCGTCGGCGGGGGCAGCTACGAGCAGTACTTC. V gene TRBV29-1 combines with J gene TRBJ2-7; D may be TRBD2 (7 bases). The V end lost 6 bases, the J end lost 3 bases, and 12 bases lay between the germline ends. This CDR3 contains 12 residues. The germline gives CDR1 SQVTM, CDR2 ANQGSEA.

This chain joins TRBV28 and TRBJ2-7; tentatively, D is TRBD1 (6 bases). The V and J ends lost 6 bases and 2 bases respectively, with 11 bases between them. CDR3 length: 13 amino acids. Germline values: CDR1 MDHEN, CDR2 SYDVKM. DNA for the CDR3: TGTGCCAGCAGCGCAAGACAGGCCTACGAGCAGTACTTC. This encodes CASSARQAYEQYF.

To note about this clone: The sample contains more than one DNA sequence encoding this CDR3. This chain joins TRBV28 and TRBJ1-1, with D tentatively TRBD1 (5 bases). Germline-derived CDR1 and CDR2 are MDHEN and SYDVKM. Trimming pared 4 bases from V and 5 bases from J, leaving 11 bases between. CDR3 length: 13 amino acids. The CDR3 sequence is CASSYRWGTEAFF. Here the CDR3 DNA reads TGTGCCAGCAGTTACCGTTGGGGGACTGAAGCTTTCTTT.

This clone was detected only once. The chain couples TRBV27 to TRBJ1-3; 7 bases fit TRBD1. CDR1 is MNHEY, CDR2 SMNVEV, per germline (reference sequence). The CDR3 contains 15 residues. V lost 6 bases and J lost 0; bases outside the gene matches: 5. The CDR3: CASSPHRGSGNTIYF. The DNA of the CDR3 is TGTGCCAGCAGCCCACACAGGGGCTCTGGAAACACCATATATTTT.

About this clone itself: This CDR3 is also generated by other DNA sequences in the sample. This rearrangement joins TRBV27 to TRBJ1-1; tentatively, D is TRBD1 (5 bases). The CDR3 length is 15 residues. Trimming shortened V by 0 bases and J by 2 bases, and 10 bases separated the two germline ends. Germline V CDR1 and CDR2: MNHEY, SMNVEV (reference sequence). This chain's CDR3 is CASSLSRGVNTEAFF. CDR3 DNA: TGTGCCAGCAGTTTATCGAGAGGGGTCAACACTGAAGCTTTCTTT.